Each of the 3 T cell receptor beta chains below was sequenced from the same sample in a study of Ad26.COV2.S vaccination and SARS-CoV-2 variants. Some clones are missing from TCRdb's copy, which holds only in-frame ones; the method was immunoSEQ multiplex PCR. This table has some 450,000 clones, roughly 88% appearing once. The treatment here: over 15 received Ad26.COV2.S at low or high dose, single or two shots; about 5 received placebo; per-sample allocation not given. The samples date from day 63 after the first vaccine or placebo injection. The source was peripheral blood, collected in a trial of Ad26.COV2.S vaccine versus placebo. The source of these receptors is a person aged 18-65 years who received the Ad26.COV2.S COVID-19 vaccine or a placebo.

V and J are TRBV2 and TRBJ2-7; D could derive from TRBD1 or TRBD2 (5 bases each). Germline V gene data show CDR1 as SNHLY and CDR2 as FYNNEI. V lost 4 bases and J lost 1, with 17 bases in between. CDR3 length equals 16 residues. CDR3 DNA: TGTGCCAGCAGTGTGGGACCGCCGCAGGGATCCTACGAGCAGTACTTC. This codes for CASSVGPPQGSYEQYF. Complete variable domain (other parts from reference TRBV2 and TRBJ2-7): EPEVTQTPSHQVTQMGQEVILRCVPISNHLYFYWYRQILGQKVEFLVSFYNNEISEKSEIFDDQFSVERPDGSNFTLKIRSTKLEDSAMYFCASSVGPPQGSYEQYFGPGTRLTVT.

This chain uses TRBV6-2 or TRBV6-3 with TRBJ2-1; D gene uncertain. Germline CDR1 is MNHEY and CDR2 is SVGEGT. V was shortened by 2 bases and J by 5 bases, with 7 bases between the two germline ends. The CDR3 contains 13 residues. The CDR3, as DNA: TGTGCCAGCAGTTACGTGGATAACAATGAGCAGTTCTTC. Translation: CASSYVDNNEQFF.

In this sample, this clone turned up once. The chain uses TRBV7-3 and TRBJ2-1, with a weak D call TRBD1 (5 bases). Trimming cost V 4 bases and J 12 bases, with 13 bases left between them. The V gene's germline CDR1 is SGHTA and CDR2 FQGTGA. This CDR3 region has 12 residues. The CDR3 region is CASSSLRGRQFF. CDR3 DNA: TGTGCCAGCAGCTCGCTAAGGGGCCGGCAGTTCTTC. Variable domain in full (rest from reference TRBV7-3 and TRBJ2-1): GAGVSQTPSNKVTEKGKYVELRCDPISGHTALYWYRQSLGQGPEFLIYFQGTGAADDSGLPNDRFFAVRPEGSVSTLKIQRTERGDSAVYLCASSSLRGRQFFGPGTRLTVL.